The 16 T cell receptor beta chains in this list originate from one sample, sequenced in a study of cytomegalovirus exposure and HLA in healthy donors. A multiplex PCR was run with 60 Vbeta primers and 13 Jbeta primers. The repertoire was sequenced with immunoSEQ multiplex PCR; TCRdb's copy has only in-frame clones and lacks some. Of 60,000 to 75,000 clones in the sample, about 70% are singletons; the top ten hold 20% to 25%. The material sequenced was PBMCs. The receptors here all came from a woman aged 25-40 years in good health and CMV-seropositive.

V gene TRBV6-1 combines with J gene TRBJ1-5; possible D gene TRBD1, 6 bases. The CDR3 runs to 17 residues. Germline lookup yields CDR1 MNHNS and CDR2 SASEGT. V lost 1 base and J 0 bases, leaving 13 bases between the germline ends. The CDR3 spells CASSEVGPGASNQPQHF. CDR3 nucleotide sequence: TGTGCCAGCAGTGAAGTTGGGCCAGGGGCTAGCAATCAGCCCCAGCATTTT.

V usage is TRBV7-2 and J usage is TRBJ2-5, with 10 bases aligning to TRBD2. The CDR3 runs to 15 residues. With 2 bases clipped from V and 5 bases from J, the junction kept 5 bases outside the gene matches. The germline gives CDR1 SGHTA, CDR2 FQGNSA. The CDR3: CASSLKTSGEETQYF. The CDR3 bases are TGTGCCAGCAGCTTAAAAACTAGCGGGGAGGAGACCCAGTACTTC.

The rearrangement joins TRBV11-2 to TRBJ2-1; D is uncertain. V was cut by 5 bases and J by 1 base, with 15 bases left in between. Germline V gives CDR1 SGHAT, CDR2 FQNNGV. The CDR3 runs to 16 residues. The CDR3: CASSHNSGSSYNEQFF. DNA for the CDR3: TGTGCCAGCAGCCACAACTCCGGGTCGTCCTACAATGAGCAGTTCTTC. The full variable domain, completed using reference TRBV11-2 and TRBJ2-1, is EAGVAQSPRYKIIEKRQSVAFWCNPISGHATLYWYQQILGQGPKLLIQFQNNGVVDDSQLPKDRFSAERLKGVDSTLKIQPAKLEDSAVYLCASSHNSGSSYNEQFFGPGTRLTVL.

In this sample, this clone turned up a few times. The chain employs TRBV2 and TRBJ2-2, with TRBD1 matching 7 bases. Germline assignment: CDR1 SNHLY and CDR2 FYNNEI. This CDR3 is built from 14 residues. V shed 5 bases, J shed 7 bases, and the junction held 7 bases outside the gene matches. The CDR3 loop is CASSYQGEGGELFF. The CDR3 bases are TGTGCCAGCAGTTATCAGGGGGAAGGCGGGGAGCTGTTTTTT.

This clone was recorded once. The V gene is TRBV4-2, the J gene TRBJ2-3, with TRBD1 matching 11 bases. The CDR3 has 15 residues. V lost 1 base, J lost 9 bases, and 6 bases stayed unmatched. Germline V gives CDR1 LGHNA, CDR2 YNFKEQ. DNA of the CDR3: TGTGCCAGCAGCCAAGTCGGACAGGGGGCGCGAACGCAGTATTTT. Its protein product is CASSQVGQGARTQYF.

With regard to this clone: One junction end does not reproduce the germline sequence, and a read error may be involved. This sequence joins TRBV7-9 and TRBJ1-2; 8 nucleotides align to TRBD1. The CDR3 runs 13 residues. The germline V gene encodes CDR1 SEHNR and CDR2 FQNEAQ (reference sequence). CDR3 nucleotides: TGTTCCAGCAGCGCCCCAGGGGGCCGTGGCTACACCTTC. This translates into CSSSAPGGRGYTF.

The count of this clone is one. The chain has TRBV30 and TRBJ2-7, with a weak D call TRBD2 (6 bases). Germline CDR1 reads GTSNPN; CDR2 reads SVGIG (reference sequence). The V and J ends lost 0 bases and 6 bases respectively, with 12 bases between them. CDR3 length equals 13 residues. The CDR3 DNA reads TGTGCCTGGAGTGTAAAGGGAGGTCTCGAGCAGTACTTC. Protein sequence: CAWSVKGGLEQYF.

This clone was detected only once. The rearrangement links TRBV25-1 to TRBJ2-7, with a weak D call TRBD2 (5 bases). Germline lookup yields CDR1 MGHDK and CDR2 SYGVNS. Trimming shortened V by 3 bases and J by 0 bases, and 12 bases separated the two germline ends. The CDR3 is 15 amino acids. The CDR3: CASSDPSGISYEQYF. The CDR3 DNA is TGTGCCAGCAGTGACCCCTCCGGGATCTCCTACGAGCAGTACTTC.

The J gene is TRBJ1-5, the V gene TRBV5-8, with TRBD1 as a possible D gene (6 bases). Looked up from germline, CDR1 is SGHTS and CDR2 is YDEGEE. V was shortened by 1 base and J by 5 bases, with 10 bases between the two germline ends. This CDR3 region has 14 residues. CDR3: CASSLRRGHQPQHF. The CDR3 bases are TGTGCCAGCAGCTTGCGCAGGGGCCATCAGCCCCAGCATTTT.

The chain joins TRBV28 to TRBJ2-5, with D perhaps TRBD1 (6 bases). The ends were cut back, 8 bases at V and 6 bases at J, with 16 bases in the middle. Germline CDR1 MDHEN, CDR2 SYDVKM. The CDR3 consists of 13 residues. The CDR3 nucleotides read TGTGCCAGCGCTACAGGGTCTAAAAAGACCCAGTACTTC. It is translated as CASATGSKKTQYF. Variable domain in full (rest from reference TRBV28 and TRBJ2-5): DVKVTQSSRYLVKRTGEKVFLECVQDMDHENMFWYRQDPGLGLRLIYFSYDVKMKEKGDIPEGYSVSREKKERFSLILESASTNQTSMYLCASATGSKKTQYFGPGTRLLVL.

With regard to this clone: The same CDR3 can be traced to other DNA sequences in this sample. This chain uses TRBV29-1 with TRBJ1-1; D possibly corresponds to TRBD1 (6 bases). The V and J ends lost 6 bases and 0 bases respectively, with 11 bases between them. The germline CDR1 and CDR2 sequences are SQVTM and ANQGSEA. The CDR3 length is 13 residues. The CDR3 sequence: CSVTGHLNTEAFF. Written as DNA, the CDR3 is TGCAGCGTCACGGGACATCTGAACACTGAAGCTTTCTTT. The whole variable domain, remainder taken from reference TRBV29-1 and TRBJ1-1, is SAVISQKPSRDICQRGTSLTIQCQVDSQVTMMFWYRQQPGQSLTLIATANQGSEATYESGFVIDKFPISRPNLTFSTLTVSNMSPEDSSIYLCSVTGHLNTEAFFGQGTRLTVV.

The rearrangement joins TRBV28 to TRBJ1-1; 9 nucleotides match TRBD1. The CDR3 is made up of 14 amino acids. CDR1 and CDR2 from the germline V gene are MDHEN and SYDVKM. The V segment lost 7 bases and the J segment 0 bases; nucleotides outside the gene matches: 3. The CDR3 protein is CASTRTGVNTEAFF. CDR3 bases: TGTGCCAGCACTCGGACAGGGGTGAACACTGAAGCTTTCTTT.

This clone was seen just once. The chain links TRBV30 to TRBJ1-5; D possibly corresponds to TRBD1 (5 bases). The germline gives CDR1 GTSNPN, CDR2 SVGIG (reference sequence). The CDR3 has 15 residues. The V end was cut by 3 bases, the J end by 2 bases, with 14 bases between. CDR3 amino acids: CAWRKGIGGNQPQHF. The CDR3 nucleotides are TGTGCCTGGAGAAAGGGGATCGGTGGCAATCAGCCCCAGCATTTT.

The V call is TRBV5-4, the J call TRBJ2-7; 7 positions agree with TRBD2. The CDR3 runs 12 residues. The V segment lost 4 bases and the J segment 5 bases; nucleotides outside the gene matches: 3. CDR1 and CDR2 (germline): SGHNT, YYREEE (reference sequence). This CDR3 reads CASSIGLDEQYF. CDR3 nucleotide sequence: TGTGCCAGCAGCATTGGACTAGACGAGCAGTACTTC. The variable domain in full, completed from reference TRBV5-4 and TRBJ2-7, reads ETGVTQSPTHLIKTRGQQVTLRCSSQSGHNTVSWYQQALGQGPQFIFQYYREEENGRGNFPPRFSGLQFPNYSSELNVNALELDDSALYLCASSIGLDEQYFGPGTRLTVT.

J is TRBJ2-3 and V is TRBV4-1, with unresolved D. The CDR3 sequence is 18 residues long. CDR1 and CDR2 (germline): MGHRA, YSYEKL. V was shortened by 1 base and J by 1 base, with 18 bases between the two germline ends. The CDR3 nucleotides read TGCGCCAGCAGCCAAGTCCCAGACTTAACGCTCGGCACAGATACGCAGTATTTT. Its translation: CASSQVPDLTLGTDTQYF.

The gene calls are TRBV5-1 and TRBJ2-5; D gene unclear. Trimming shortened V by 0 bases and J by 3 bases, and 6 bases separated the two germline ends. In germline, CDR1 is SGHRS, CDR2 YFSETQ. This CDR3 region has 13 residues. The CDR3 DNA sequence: TGCGCCAGCAGCTTGGTTGCGGAAGAGACCCAGTACTTC. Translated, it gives CASSLVAEETQYF.